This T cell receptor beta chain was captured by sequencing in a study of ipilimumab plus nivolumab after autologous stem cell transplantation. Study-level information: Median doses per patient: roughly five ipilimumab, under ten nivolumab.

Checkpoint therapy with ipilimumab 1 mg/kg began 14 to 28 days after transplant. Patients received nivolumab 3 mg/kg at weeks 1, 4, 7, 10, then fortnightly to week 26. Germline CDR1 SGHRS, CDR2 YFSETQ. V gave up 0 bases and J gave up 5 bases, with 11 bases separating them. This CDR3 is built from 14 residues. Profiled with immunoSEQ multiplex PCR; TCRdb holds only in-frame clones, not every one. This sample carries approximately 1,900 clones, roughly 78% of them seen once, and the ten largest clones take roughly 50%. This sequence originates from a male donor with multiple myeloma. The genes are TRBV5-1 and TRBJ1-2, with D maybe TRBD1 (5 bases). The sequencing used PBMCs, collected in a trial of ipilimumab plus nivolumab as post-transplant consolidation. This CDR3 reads CASSLEGPTYGYTF. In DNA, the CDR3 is TGCGCCAGCAGCTTGGAGGGACCGACTTATGGCTACACCTTC.